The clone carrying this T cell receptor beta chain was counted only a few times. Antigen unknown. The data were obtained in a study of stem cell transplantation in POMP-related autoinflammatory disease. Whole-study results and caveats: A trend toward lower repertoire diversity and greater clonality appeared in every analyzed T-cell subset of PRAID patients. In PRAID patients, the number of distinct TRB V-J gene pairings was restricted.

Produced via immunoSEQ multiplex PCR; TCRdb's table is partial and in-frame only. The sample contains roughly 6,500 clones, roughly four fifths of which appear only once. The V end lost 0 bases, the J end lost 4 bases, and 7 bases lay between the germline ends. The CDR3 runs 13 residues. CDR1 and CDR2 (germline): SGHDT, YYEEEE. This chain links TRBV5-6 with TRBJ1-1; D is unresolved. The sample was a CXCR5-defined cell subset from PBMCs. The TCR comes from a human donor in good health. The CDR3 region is CASSLASPTEAFF. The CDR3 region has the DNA TGTGCCAGCAGCTTGGCCAGTCCCACTGAAGCTTTCTTT.